This TCR beta chain was documented in a study of naive and memory T cell subsets. The beta constant-region primer was an equimolar mix of two oligonucleotides covering TRBC1 and TRBC2. Nested alpha and beta constant-region primers with the SP2 primer drove four PCR rounds on ligated cDNA. Using its own MiXCR run on the UMI-ligation and nested PCR reads, TCRdb lists one record per CDR3 protein. The sample carries about 90,000 distinct CDR3 sequences, about 10% recorded once. Germline trimming cut 2 bases from V and 6 bases from J; bases unmatched to any gene: 12. Germline-derived CDR1 and CDR2 are SGHDN and FVKESK. CDR3 length equals 17 residues. Study-wide results and limits: There was no ground truth to check naive and memory subset results. Naive repertoires, especially CD8, held a few larger clonotypes, possibly memory cells re-expressing CD45RA. Over 85% of naive TCR sequences appeared only once, unlike memory subsets. Expression changes during T cell differentiation may affect RNA-based TCR counts.

Separate alpha and beta amplification began at the second PCR step. To note about this clonotype: Its antigen is as yet unknown.

The material sequenced was naive CD4+ T cells from blood. The chain combines TRBV14 with TRBJ2-2; TRBD1 agrees at 7 bases. The source of this sequence is a human donor in good health. The DNA of the CDR3 is TGTGCCAGCAGCCAATTGGGAAAAGGACAGGTCTCCGGGGAGCTGTTTTTT. Protein product: CASSQLGKGQVSGELFF.